These T cell receptor beta chains were read from a single sample in a study of T cells in Graves' hyperthyroidism and ophthalmopathy. TCRdb redid the calling of the multiplex PCR reads with MiXCR, one entry per CDR3 protein. The profile shows approximately 570,000 distinct CDR3 sequences, about 20% of them singletons. The specimen sequenced was blood. These receptors were obtained from a man aged 40-49 years with Graves' ophthalmopathy. The CDR3 runs from the conserved cysteine through the conserved F or W. The order of the fields is V gene, clone size, J gene, D gene, CDR3 protein, CDR3 DNA. D genes are given only for firm matches. A clone size is listed for some rows: how often the clone was seen (once, few, many), or a class if it is expanded.

>TRBV28|many|TRBJ2-1|TRBD2
CASSLRLADYNEQFF
TGTGCCAGCAGTTTGAGGCTAGCGGACTACAATGAGCAGTTCTTC
>TRBV7-2|few|TRBJ1-5|TRBD1
CASSKRMWQGVGFQPQHF
TGTGCCAGCAGCAAAAGAATGTGGCAGGGGGTAGGATTTCAGCCCCAGCATTTT
>TRBV6-5|-|TRBJ1-1|-
CASSRVGTAEAFF
TGTGCCAGCAGTAGGGTGGGGACGGCTGAAGCTTTCTTT
>TRBV27|many|TRBJ1-2|TRBD1
CASSLGQYYGYTF
TGTGCCAGCAGTCTGGGACAGTACTATGGCTACACCTTC
>TRBV7-2|-|TRBJ2-5|-
CGSSLESGVPQYF
TGTGGCAGCAGCTTAGAGTCAGGGGTGCCACAGTACTTC
>TRBV30|few|TRBJ2-2|-
CAWKRAANTGGLFF
TGTGCCTGGAAGAGGGCGGCGAACACCGGGGGGCTGTTTTTT
>TRBV4-1|few|TRBJ2-2|-
CASRQPILGITGELFF
TGCGCCAGCCGCCAACCAATACTAGGGATCACCGGGGAGCTGTTTTTT
>TRBV15|-|TRBJ2-1|-
CATSKENEQFF
TGTGCCACCAGCAAAGAGAATGAGCAGTTCTTC
>TRBV15|few|TRBJ2-1|TRBD2
CATSRGIVAGENEQFF
TGTGCCACCAGCAGAGGAATCGTTGCGGGAGAAAATGAGCAGTTCTTC
>TRBV12-3/TRBV12-4|many|TRBJ2-1|TRBD1
CASSLGGQGRNEQFF
TGTGCCAGCAGTTTAGGGGGACAGGGACGGAATGAGCAGTTCTTC
>TRBV9|-|TRBJ2-7|-
CASSVVGGMEQYF
TGTGCCAGCAGCGTAGTGGGCGGTATGGAGCAGTACTTC
>TRBV10-3|-|TRBJ1-5|-
CAISADSNQPQHF
TGTGCCATCAGTGCTGACAGCAATCAGCCCCAGCATTTT
>TRBV19|few|TRBJ1-2|-
CASSIFGYYGYTF
TGTGCCAGTAGTATCTTCGGGTACTATGGCTACACCTTC